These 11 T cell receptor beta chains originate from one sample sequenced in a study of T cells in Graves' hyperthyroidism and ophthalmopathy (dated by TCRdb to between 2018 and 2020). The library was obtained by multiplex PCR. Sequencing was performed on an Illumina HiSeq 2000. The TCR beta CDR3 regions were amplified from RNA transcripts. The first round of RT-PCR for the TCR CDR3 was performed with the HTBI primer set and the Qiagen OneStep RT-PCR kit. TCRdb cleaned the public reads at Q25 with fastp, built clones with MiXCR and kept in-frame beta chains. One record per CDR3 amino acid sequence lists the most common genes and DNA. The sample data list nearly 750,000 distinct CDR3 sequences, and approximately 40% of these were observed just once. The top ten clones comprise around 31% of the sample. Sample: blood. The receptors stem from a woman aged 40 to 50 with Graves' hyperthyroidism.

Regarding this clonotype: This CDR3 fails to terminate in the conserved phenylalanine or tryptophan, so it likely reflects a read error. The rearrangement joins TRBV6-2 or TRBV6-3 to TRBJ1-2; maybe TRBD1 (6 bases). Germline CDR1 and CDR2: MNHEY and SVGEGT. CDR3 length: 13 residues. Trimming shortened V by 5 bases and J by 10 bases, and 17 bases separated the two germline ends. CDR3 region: CASSAPGQPDYTL. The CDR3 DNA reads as TGTGCCAGCAGTGCCCCAGGACAGCCCGACTACACCCTC.

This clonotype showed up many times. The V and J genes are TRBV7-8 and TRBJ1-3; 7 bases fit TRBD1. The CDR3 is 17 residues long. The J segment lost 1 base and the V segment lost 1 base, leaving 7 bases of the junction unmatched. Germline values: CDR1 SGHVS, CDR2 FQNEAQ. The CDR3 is CASSLGYRGESGNTIYF. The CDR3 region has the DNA TGTGCCAGCAGCTTAGGATACAGGGGAGAGTCTGGAAACACCATATATTTT.

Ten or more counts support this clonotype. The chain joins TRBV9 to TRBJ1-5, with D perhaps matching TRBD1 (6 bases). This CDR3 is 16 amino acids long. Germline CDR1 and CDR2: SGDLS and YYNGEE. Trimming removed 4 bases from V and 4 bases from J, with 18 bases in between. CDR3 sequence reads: CASSLTGTSLNQPQHF. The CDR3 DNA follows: TGTGCCAGCAGCCTAACCGGGACATCCCTGAATCAGCCCCAGCATTTT.

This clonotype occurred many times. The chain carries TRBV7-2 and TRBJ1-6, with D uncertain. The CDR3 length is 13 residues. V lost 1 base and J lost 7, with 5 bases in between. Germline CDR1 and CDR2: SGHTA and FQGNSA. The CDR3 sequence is CASSLDGNSPLHF. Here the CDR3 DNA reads TGTGCCAGCAGCTTAGACGGCAATTCACCCCTCCACTTT.

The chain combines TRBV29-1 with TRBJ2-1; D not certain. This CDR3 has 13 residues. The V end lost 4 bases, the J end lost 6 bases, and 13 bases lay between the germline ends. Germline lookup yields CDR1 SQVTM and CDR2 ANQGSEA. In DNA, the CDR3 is TGCAGCGTTGCAGAAGGCTGGGGCAATGAGCAGTTCTTC. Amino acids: CSVAEGWGNEQFF.

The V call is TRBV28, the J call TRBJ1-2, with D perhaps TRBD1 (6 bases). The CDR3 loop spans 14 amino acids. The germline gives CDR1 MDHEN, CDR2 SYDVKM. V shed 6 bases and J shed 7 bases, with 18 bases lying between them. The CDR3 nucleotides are TGTGCCAGCAGCCCAACAGGGCGGATAGGTGGCTACACCTTC. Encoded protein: CASSPTGRIGGYTF.

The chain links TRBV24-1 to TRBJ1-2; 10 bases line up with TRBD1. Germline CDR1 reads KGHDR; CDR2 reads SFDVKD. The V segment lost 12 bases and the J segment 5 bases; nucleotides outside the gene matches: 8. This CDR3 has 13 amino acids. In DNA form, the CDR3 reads TGTGCCGCCGGATTGGGACAGGGGTATGGCTACACCTTC. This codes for CAAGLGQGYGYTF.

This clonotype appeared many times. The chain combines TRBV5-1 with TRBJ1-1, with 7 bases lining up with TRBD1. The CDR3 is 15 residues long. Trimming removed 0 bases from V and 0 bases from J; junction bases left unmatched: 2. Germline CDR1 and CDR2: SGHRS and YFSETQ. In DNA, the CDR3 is TGCGCCAGCAGCTTGGCCGGGACAGTGAACACTGAAGCTTTCTTT. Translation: CASSLAGTVNTEAFF.

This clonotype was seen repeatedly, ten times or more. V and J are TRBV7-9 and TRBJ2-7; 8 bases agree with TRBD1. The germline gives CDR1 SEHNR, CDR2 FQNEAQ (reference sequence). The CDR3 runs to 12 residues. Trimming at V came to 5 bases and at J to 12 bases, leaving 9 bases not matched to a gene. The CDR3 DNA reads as TGTGCCAGCAGCGTCGACAGGGGTTCGTTGTACTTC. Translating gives CASSVDRGSLYF.

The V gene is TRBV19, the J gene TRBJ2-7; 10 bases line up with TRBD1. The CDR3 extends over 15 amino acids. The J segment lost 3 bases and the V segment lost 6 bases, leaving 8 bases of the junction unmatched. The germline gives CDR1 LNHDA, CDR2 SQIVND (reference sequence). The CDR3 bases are TGTGCCAGTAGGCCAGGGACAGGGGATTTCTACGAGCAGTACTTC. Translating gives CASRPGTGDFYEQYF.

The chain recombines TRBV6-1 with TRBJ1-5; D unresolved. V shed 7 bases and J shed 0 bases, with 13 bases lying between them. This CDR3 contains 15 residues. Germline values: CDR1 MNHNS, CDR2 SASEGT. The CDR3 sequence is CASKAADYSNQPQHF. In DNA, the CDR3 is TGTGCCAGCAAGGCGGCAGACTATAGCAATCAGCCCCAGCATTTT.